The table lists the clone carrying this T cell receptor (beta chain) with many counts. Its antigen is as yet unknown. Germline CDR1 SGDLS, CDR2 YYNGEE. With 3 bases clipped from V and 4 bases from J, the junction kept 4 bases outside the gene matches. This CDR3 is 14 amino acids long. This sample was taken from a study of CD8 T cells in ankylosing spondylitis. Study-level findings and limits: Previous work reported some of these motif variants in the synovial fluid and blood of reactive arthritis. What seemed typical of ankylosing spondylitis blood was a TCR beta motif built from fewer than ten highly homologous variants.

Molecular-barcoded quantitative 5'-RACE produced these TCR beta libraries. TCRdb recomputed calls from the 5' RACE reads with MiXCR, one row per CDR3 protein. The sample shows about 25,000 distinct CDR3 sequences, roughly 2.4% of them seen only once. The sequenced material came from blood, either unsorted or a sorted T cell fraction (not recorded which). The genes are TRBV9 and TRBJ2-7; 10 nucleotides align to TRBD1. This sequence originates from a female donor with ankylosing spondylitis or in good health (not recorded which). CDR3 loop: CASSAPGQGYEQYF. In DNA, the CDR3 is TGTGCCAGCAGCGCCCCGGGACAGGGGTACGAGCAGTACTTC.